This T cell receptor (beta chain) was recorded in a study of blood T cell repertoires in COVID-19. Study at large: Acute and convalescent COVID-19 samples came from the United States, Italy and Spain.

Residents of 24 US areas, aged about 18 to 95 years, made up the participants. The recovered donors of Cohort 3 showed two negative PCRs, clearance, or symptom resolution. V lost 1 base, J lost 5 bases, and 4 bases stayed unmatched. There are 15 residues in the CDR3. Germline CDR1 reads SGHAT; CDR2 reads FQNNGV. Only in-frame clones appear in the TCRdb table, and some are missing; sequencing was by immunoSEQ multiplex PCR. Here the sample spans 150,000 to 200,000 clones, around four fifths being singletons. Material for sequencing was PBMCs or T cells enriched from blood (not recorded which). The source of this sequence is a woman between 50 and 59 years old who had recovered from COVID-19. The genes are TRBV11-2 and TRBJ2-3; 9 nucleotides line up with TRBD2. The CDR3 region is CASSLGGGAGDTQYF. The DNA for the CDR3 is TGTGCCAGCAGCTTAGGCGGGGGGGCCGGAGATACGCAGTATTTT.